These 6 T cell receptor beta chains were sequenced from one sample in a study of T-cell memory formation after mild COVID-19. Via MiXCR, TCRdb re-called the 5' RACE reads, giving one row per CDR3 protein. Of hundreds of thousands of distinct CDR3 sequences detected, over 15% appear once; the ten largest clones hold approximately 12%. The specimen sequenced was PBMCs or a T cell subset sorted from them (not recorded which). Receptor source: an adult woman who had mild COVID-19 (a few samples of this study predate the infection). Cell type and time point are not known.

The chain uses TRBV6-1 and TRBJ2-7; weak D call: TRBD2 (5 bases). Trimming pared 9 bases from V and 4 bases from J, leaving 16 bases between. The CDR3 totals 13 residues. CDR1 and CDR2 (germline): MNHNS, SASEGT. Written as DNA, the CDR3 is TGTGCCAGTGAAGGGAGTCTTCCATACGAGCAGTACTTC. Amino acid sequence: CASEGSLPYEQYF.

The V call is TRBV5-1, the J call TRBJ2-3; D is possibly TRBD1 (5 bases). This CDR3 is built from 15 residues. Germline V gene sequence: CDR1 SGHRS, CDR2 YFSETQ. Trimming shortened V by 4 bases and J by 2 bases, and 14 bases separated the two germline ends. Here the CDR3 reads CASSLLGRDTDTQYF. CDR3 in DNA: TGCGCCAGCAGCCTCCTGGGCAGGGACACAGATACGCAGTATTTT.

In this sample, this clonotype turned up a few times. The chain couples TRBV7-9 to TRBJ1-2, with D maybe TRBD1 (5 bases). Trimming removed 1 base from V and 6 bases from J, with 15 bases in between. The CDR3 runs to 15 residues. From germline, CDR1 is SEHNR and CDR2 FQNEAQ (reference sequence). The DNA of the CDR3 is TGTGCCAGCAGCTTAGGGCGGGACTACGGTAATGGCTACACCTTC. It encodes CASSLGRDYGNGYTF.

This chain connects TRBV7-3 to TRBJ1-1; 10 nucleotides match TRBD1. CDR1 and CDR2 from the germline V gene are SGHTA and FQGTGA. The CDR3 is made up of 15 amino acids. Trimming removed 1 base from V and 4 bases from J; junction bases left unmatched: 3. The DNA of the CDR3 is TGTGCCAGCAGCTTAAGCGGACAGGGGGTCACTGAAGCTTTCTTT. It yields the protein CASSLSGQGVTEAFF. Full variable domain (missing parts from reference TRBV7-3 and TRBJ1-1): GAGVSQTPSNKVTEKGKYVELRCDPISGHTALYWYRQSLGQGPEFLIYFQGTGAADDSGLPNDRFFAVRPEGSVSTLKIQRTERGDSAVYLCASSLSGQGVTEAFFGQGTRLTVV.

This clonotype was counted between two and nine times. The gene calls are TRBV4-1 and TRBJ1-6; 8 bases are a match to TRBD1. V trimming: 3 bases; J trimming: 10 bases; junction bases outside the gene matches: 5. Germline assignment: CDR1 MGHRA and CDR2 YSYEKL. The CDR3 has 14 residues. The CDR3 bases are TGCGCCAGCAGCCATGGACAGGGACGATCACCCCTCCACTTT. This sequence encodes CASSHGQGRSPLHF.

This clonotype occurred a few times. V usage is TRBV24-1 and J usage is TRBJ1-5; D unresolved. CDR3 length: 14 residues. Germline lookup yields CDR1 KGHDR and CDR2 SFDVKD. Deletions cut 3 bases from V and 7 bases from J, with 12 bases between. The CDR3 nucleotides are TGTGCCACCAGTGATGCCAGGCGCCCCCAGCCCCAGCATTTT. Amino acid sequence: CATSDARRPQPQHF.